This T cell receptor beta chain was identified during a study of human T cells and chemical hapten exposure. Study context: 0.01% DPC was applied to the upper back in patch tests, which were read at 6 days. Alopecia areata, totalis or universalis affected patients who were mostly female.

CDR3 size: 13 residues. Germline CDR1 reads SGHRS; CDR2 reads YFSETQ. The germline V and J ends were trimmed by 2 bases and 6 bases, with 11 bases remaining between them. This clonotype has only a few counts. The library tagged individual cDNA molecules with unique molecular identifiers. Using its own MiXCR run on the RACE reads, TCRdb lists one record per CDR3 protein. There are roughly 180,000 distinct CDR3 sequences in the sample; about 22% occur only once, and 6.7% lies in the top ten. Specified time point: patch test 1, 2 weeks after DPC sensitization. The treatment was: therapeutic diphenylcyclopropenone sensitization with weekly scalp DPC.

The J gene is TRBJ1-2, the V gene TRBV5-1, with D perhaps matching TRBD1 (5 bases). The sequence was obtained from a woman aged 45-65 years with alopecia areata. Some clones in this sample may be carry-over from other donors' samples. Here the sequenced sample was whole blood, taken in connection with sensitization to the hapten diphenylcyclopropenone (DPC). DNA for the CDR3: TGCGCCAGCAGCTTTGACAGTCCTGATGGCTACACCTTC. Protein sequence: CASSFDSPDGYTF.